A selection of T cell receptor beta chains follows, all from one sample in a study of blood T cell repertoires in COVID-19. The table came from immunoSEQ multiplex PCR; TCRdb's copy has only in-frame clones and leaves some out. The profile shows under 30,000 clones, about 80% of them singletons. Sequenced: peripheral blood. These TCRs come from a human donor in a cohort sampled during active COVID-19. Each CDR3 is given with its conserved first and last residue. The D gene is left open where the match is weak. Clone size appears in some rows only: once, few, many, or a class for an expanded clone.

>.|TRBJ1-1|TRBV13|TRBD1
CASSRDRGPNTEAFF
TGTGCCAGCAGCCGGGACAGGGGACCGAACACTGAAGCTTTCTTT
>.|TRBJ2-7|TRBV21-1|.
CASSNRASGAVYEQYF
TGTGCCAGCAGCAACCGGGCTAGCGGCGCGGTGTACGAGCAGTACTTC
>.|TRBJ2-7|TRBV11-2|TRBD2
CASSLPGLTYEQYF
TGTGCCAGCAGCTTACCGGGACTAACCTACGAGCAGTACTTC
>.|TRBJ2-2|TRBV29-1|TRBD1
CSVRTGTGVTGELFF
TGCAGCGTGCGAACCGGGACAGGAGTCACCGGGGAGCTGTTTTTT
>once|TRBJ2-7|TRBV19|.
CASSIRQDSYEQYF
TGTGCCAGTAGTATTCGGCAGGACTCCTACGAGCAGTACTTC
>.|TRBJ1-4|TRBV6-5|TRBD1
CVANAGGAVNEKLFF
TGTGTCGCTAATGCAGGGGGCGCCGTGAATGAAAAACTGTTTTTT
>.|TRBJ2-1|TRBV15|TRBD2
CATSRGASGIYNEQFF
TGTGCCACCAGCAGAGGTGCTAGCGGTATCTACAATGAGCAGTTCTTC
>.|TRBJ2-5|TRBV11-2|TRBD2
CASSLGWTSGGTQETQYF
TGTGCCAGCAGCTTAGGATGGACTAGCGGGGGGACGCAAGAGACCCAGTACTTC
>.|TRBJ2-2|TRBV21-1|.
CASSKTVRGWNTGELFF
TGTGCCAGCAGCAAAACCGTTAGGGGGTGGAACACCGGGGAGCTGTTTTTT
>.|TRBJ1-1|TRBV3-1/TRBV3-2|TRBD1
CASSPVSTGAEAFF
TGTGCCAGCAGCCCCGTCTCGACAGGGGCTGAAGCTTTCTTT
>.|TRBJ1-5|TRBV19|.
CASSQDFLDQPQHF
TGTGCCAGTAGCCAGGATTTTTTGGATCAGCCCCAGCATTTT
>.|TRBJ2-2|TRBV4-1|TRBD1
CASSLSGTGYTGELFF
TGCGCCAGCAGCCTCTCCGGGACAGGGTACACCGGGGAGCTGTTTTTT
>.|TRBJ2-2|TRBV1|.
CTSSLPVGGRAPGELFF
TGCACCAGCAGCCTTCCCGTAGGCGGGAGGGCCCCCGGGGAGCTGTTTTTT
>.|TRBJ1-6|TRBV2|.
CASSDGAGIGSPLHF
TGTGCCAGCAGTGATGGGGCAGGGATCGGTTCACCCCTCCACTTT
>.|TRBJ2-5|TRBV12-5|.
CASGLGVAERPSGETQYF
TGTGCTAGTGGTTTGGGGGTTGCGGAAAGGCCCTCGGGAGAGACCCAGTACTTC
>.|TRBJ2-7|TRBV10-1|.
CASSPSGAYEQYF
TGCGCCAGCAGTCCCTCAGGGGCGTACGAGCAGTACTTC
>.|TRBJ2-7|TRBV5-1|.
CASSLASRAGEQYF
TGCGCCAGCAGCTTGGCATCGAGGGCGGGGGAGCAGTACTTC
>.|TRBJ2-5|TRBV4-2|.
CASSQAADSGGGQETQYF
TGTGCCAGCAGCCAAGCGGCAGACTCAGGGGGAGGCCAAGAGACCCAGTACTTC
>.|TRBJ2-7|TRBV7-6|.
CASSLGTQGKYEQYF
TGTGCCAGCAGCTTAGGGACCCAGGGAAAGTACGAGCAGTACTTC
>.|TRBJ2-5|TRBV7-9|TRBD1
CASSLAGTGVTQYF
TGTGCCAGCAGCTTAGCCGGGACAGGGGTGACCCAGTACTTC
>few|TRBJ1-5|TRBV12-5|TRBD1
CASVSQGALVERPQHF
TGTGCTAGTGTTTCTCAGGGGGCATTGGTTGAGCGGCCCCAGCATTTT
>.|TRBJ2-7|TRBV28|.
CASTRSSYEQYF
TGTGCCAGCACTCGCAGCTCCTACGAGCAGTACTTC
>.|TRBJ1-2|TRBV5-4|.
CASSLSDNYGYTF
TGTGCCAGCAGCTTGTCAGATAACTATGGCTACACCTTC
>.|TRBJ2-5|TRBV19|TRBD1
CASSMGDSRQETQYF
TGTGCCAGTAGTATGGGGGACAGCCGGCAAGAGACCCAGTACTTC
>.|TRBJ2-4|TRBV21-1|.
CASSLYGGEGKNIQYF
TGTGCCAGCAGCTTGTATGGCGGTGAAGGCAAAAACATTCAGTACTTC
>.|TRBJ2-5|TRBV2|.
CASSGSSGQETQYF
TGTGCCAGCAGTGGGTCGTCAGGGCAAGAGACCCAGTACTTC
>.|TRBJ2-7|TRBV3-1/TRBV3-2|.
CASSLTPLYEQYF
TGTGCCAGCAGCCTGACTCCTCTCTACGAGCAGTACTTC
>.|TRBJ2-5|TRBV29-1|.
CSVHGQYF
TGCAGCGTCCACGGCCAGTACTTC
>.|TRBJ1-1|TRBV19|TRBD1
CASSIDRAGGLNTEAFF
TGTGCCAGTAGTATAGATAGGGCAGGGGGCCTGAACACTGAAGCTTTCTTT
>.|TRBJ2-7|TRBV6-1|.
CASSEAPSGGVEQYF
TGTGCCAGCAGTGAAGCCCCCTCTGGCGGTGTCGAGCAGTACTTC
>.|TRBJ2-5|TRBV12-5|TRBD2
CASVGRGVQETQYF
TGTGCTAGTGTAGGGCGGGGGGTCCAAGAGACCCAGTACTTC
>.|TRBJ1-5|TRBV11-2|.
CASSRHGSNQPQHF
TGTGCCAGCAGTCGACATGGCAGCAATCAGCCCCAGCATTTT
>.|TRBJ2-7|TRBV6-6|TRBD1
CASSHGVGQGGSYEQYF
TGTGCCAGCAGTCACGGCGTGGGACAGGGGGGCTCCTACGAGCAGTACTTC
>.|TRBJ2-7|TRBV27|.
CASSHAYQGSYEQYF
TGTGCCAGTTCCCACGCTTACCAGGGATCCTACGAGCAGTACTTC
>medium-sized|TRBJ2-3|TRBV4-2|.
CASSQEQGLGADTQYF
TGTGCCAGCAGCCAAGAACAGGGCCTGGGGGCAGATACGCAGTATTTT
>.|TRBJ2-7|TRBV9|.
CASSVVPSSYEQYF
TGTGCCAGCAGCGTAGTCCCGAGCTCCTACGAGCAGTACTTC
>.|TRBJ2-1|TRBV6-2/TRBV6-3|.
CASSPGTLLIEIF
TGTGCCAGCAGTCCCGGGACTCTCCTTATTGAGATCTTC
>few|TRBJ2-7|TRBV3-1/TRBV3-2|TRBD1
CASSHLDRAYEQYF
TGTGCCAGCAGCCACTTGGACAGGGCCTACGAGCAGTACTTC
>.|TRBJ1-2|TRBV6-2/TRBV6-3|.
CASSSGDTNYGYTF
TGTGCCAGCAGTTCGGGAGATACTAACTATGGCTACACCTTC
>.|TRBJ1-5|TRBV12-3/TRBV12-4|.
CASSFSSNQPQHF
TGTGCCAGCAGTTTTAGTAGCAATCAGCCCCAGCATTTT
>few|TRBJ2-7|TRBV7-6|.
CASSPGNYEQYF
TGTGCCAGCAGCCCGGGTAACTACGAGCAGTACTTC
>.|TRBJ1-1|TRBV11-3|.
CASSREGGSGEAFF
TGTGCCAGCAGCCGAGAGGGAGGTTCAGGTGAAGCTTTCTTT